Presented here are 19 T cell receptor beta chains from one specimen sequenced in a study of blood T cell repertoires in COVID-19. The repertoire was sequenced with immunoSEQ multiplex PCR; TCRdb's copy has only in-frame clones and lacks some. The sample includes under 60,000 clones, 89% of them seen just once. Sample: peripheral blood. The receptors stem from a man in his fifties or sixties with acute or convalescent COVID-19.

This rearrangement joins TRBV19 to TRBJ2-6; tentative D call: TRBD2 (6 bases). The CDR3 loop spans 15 amino acids. CDR1 is LNHDA, CDR2 SQIVND, per germline (reference sequence). The V gene lost 5 bases and the J gene lost 0 bases, with 8 bases spanning the gap. The CDR3 DNA reads TGTGCCAGTAGTGACGGGAGCTCTGGGGCCAACGTCCTGACTTTC. Translated: CASSDGSSGANVLTF.

In its sample, this clone was seen a few times. V usage is TRBV7-3 and J usage is TRBJ2-2; tentative D call: TRBD1 (6 bases). CDR3 length: 15 amino acids. V lost 5 bases and J lost 6, with 16 bases in between. Germline CDR1 and CDR2: SGHTA and FQGTGA. The CDR3, as DNA: TGTGCCAGCAGCCCCGTACTACAGGGACCCGGGGAGCTGTTTTTT. It yields the protein CASSPVLQGPGELFF.

Comments on this clone: The conserved final phenylalanine or tryptophan is absent from the CDR3, which likely points to a read error. It is unclear where the CDR3 begins or ends on the DNA, so no DNA is shown, and the CDR3 is as TCRdb lists it. V usage is TRBV20-1 and J usage is TRBJ2-7; TRBD2 is the table's D call, not checked against the DNA. The germline V gene has CDR1 DFQATT and CDR2 SNEGSKA (reference sequence). The CDR3 is 11 amino acids in total, end residues counted. CDR3: CSARDAERVVM.

The rearrangement links TRBV7-2 to TRBJ1-1; 11 bases match TRBD1. With V trimmed by 3 bases and J by 5 bases, 8 bases remained unmatched. Per the germline V gene, CDR1 is SGHTA and CDR2 is FQGNSA. The CDR3 is made up of 16 amino acids. The CDR3: CASSFKTGTGGTEAFF. For the CDR3, the DNA is TGTGCCAGCAGCTTCAAAACGGGGACAGGGGGAACTGAAGCTTTCTTT. The full variable domain, in which reference TRBV7-2 and TRBJ1-1 provide the parts outside the CDR3, is GAGVSQSPSNKVTEKGKDVELRCDPISGHTALYWYRQSLGQGLEFLIYFQGNSAPDKSGLPSDRFSAERTGGSVSTLTIQRTQQEDSAVYLCASSFKTGTGGTEAFFGQGTRLTVV.

The rearrangement links TRBV24-1 to TRBJ1-1; 8 bases are shared with TRBD1. J gave up 7 bases and V 7 bases, and 4 bases lay outside the gene matches. The CDR3 covers 12 residues. Germline CDR1 is KGHDR and CDR2 is SFDVKD. In DNA form, the CDR3 reads TGTGCCACCAGAGCCGGGACAGGTGAAGCTTTCTTT. Translating gives CATRAGTGEAFF.

This rearrangement joins TRBV6-5 to TRBJ1-3, with D possibly TRBD1 on 6 matching bases. Germline-derived CDR1 and CDR2 are MNHEY and SVGAGI. V dropped 6 bases and J dropped 3 bases, with 15 bases sitting between them. The CDR3 totals 15 residues. DNA of the CDR3: TGTGCCAGCAGCCGCCGGGAGGGGGATGGAAACACCATATATTTT. Amino acid sequence: CASSRREGDGNTIYF.

Remarks on this clone: One end of the junction varies from germline; a read error may be responsible. V gene TRBV6-5 combines with J gene TRBJ2-1; the D gene is possibly TRBD2 (5 bases). Germline CDR1 is MNHEY and CDR2 is SVGAGI. The CDR3 has 14 residues. The DNA of the CDR3 is TGTGCCGGCAGTTACTCACCCAGCGGAAACGAGCAGTTCTTC. This sequence encodes CAGSYSPSGNEQFF.

The chain is built from TRBV6-5 and TRBJ1-4, with 8 bases identical to TRBD1. V trimming: 6 bases; J trimming: 8 bases; junction bases outside the gene matches: 5. CDR1 is MNHEY, CDR2 SVGAGI, per germline. CDR3 length equals 13 residues. In nucleotides, the CDR3 is TGTGCCAGCAGACGACAGGGGATGGAAAAACTGTTTTTT. Translation gives CASRRQGMEKLFF.

The chain's CDR3 is CASSLKRTEAFF. For the CDR3, the DNA is TGTGCCAGCAGCTTGAAGCGAACTGAAGCTTTCTTT. This chain links TRBV5-6 with TRBJ1-1; D is ambiguous. The V and J ends lost 1 base and 5 bases respectively, with 6 bases between them. The CDR3 spans 12 residues. CDR1 SGHDT and CDR2 YYEEEE come from the germline V gene.

The chain uses TRBV19 and TRBJ1-4, with D tentatively TRBD1 (6 bases). Germline assignment: CDR1 LNHDA and CDR2 SQIVND (reference sequence). The CDR3 has 15 residues. V lost 5 bases, J lost 3 bases, and 13 bases lay in between. The CDR3 reads CASSARDNSNEKLFF. CDR3 coding DNA: TGTGCCAGTAGTGCCCGGGACAACTCTAATGAAAAACTGTTTTTT.

The gene calls are TRBV7-9 and TRBJ1-1; 7 nucleotides agree with TRBD1. CDR1 SEHNR and CDR2 FQNEAQ come from the germline V gene (reference sequence). The V and J ends lost 2 bases and 3 bases, in that order; junction bases with no gene match: 6. The length of the CDR3 is 15 residues. The CDR3 loop reads CASSLSTGQHTEAFF. CDR3 bases: TGTGCCAGCAGCTTATCGACGGGACAGCACACTGAAGCTTTCTTT. Filled out from reference TRBV7-9 and TRBJ1-1, the complete variable domain reads DTGVSQNPRHKITKRGQNVTFRCDPISEHNRLYWYRQTLGQGPEFLTYFQNEAQLEKSRLLSDRFSAERPKGSFSTLEIQRTEQGDSAMYLCASSLSTGQHTEAFFGQGTRLTVV.

This chain connects TRBV6-2 or TRBV6-3 to TRBJ1-1; 10 nucleotides align to TRBD1. The trim removed 5 bases at V and 0 bases at J, leaving 6 bases unmatched. The CDR3 runs 16 residues. Germline CDR1 reads MNHEY; CDR2 reads SVGEGT. The CDR3 coding sequence is TGTGCCAGCAGTGGAGACAGGGGGCAGTTGAACACTGAAGCTTTCTTT. It yields the protein CASSGDRGQLNTEAFF.

In its sample, this clone was seen once. The chain uses TRBV18 and TRBJ2-6; no definite D call. The CDR3 runs to 18 residues. Germline CDR1 reads KGHSH; CDR2 reads LQKENI. Trimming took off 1 base at V and 0 bases at J, with 13 bases between the two ends. This chain's CDR3 is CASSPLGGHDSGANVLTF. In DNA form, the CDR3 reads TGTGCCAGCTCACCACTCGGTGGGCATGACTCTGGGGCCAACGTCCTGACTTTC.

V is TRBV19 and J is TRBJ1-5; 7 positions match TRBD1. V gave up 8 bases and J gave up 6 bases; unmatched junction bases: 7. The germline V gene has CDR1 LNHDA and CDR2 SQIVND (reference sequence). The CDR3 extends over 13 amino acids. DNA of the CDR3: TGTGCCAGTCAGAGGGGGCTCAGTCAGCCCCAGCATTTT. Protein product: CASQRGLSQPQHF.

The rearrangement uses TRBV6-6 and TRBJ1-5; 7 bases align to TRBD1. Trimming at V came to 3 bases and at J to 3 bases, leaving 8 bases not matched to a gene. The CDR3 length is 16 residues. Germline assignment: CDR1 MNHNY and CDR2 SVGAGI (reference sequence). The chain's CDR3 is CASSYSDREVNQPQHF. The CDR3 nucleotides read TGTGCCAGCAGTTATTCCGACAGGGAAGTCAATCAGCCCCAGCATTTT.

This clone came up once. This rearrangement joins TRBV5-6 to TRBJ1-1; 8 positions match TRBD1. CDR1 is SGHDT, CDR2 YYEEEE, per germline. V lost 3 bases and J lost 0; bases outside the gene matches: 4. The CDR3 has 15 amino acids. The CDR3 protein is CASSWRTGLNTEAFF. CDR3 bases: TGTGCCAGCAGCTGGAGGACAGGGCTGAACACTGAAGCTTTCTTT. The variable domain in full, completed from reference TRBV5-6 and TRBJ1-1, reads DAGVTQSPTHLIKTRGQQVTLRCSPKSGHDTVSWYQQALGQGPQFIFQYYEEEERQRGNFPDRFSGHQFPNYSSELNVNALLLGDSALYLCASSWRTGLNTEAFFGQGTRLTVV.

The V gene is TRBV5-1, the J gene TRBJ2-1, with TRBD2 matching 13 bases. This CDR3 is built from 16 residues. Germline values: CDR1 SGHRS, CDR2 YFSETQ. Unmatched junction bases numbered 6, after V lost 5 bases and J lost 4 bases. The chain's CDR3 is CASSSGLAGPYNEQFF. In DNA, the CDR3 is TGCGCCAGCAGTTCGGGACTAGCGGGACCATACAATGAGCAGTTCTTC.

CDR3 loop: CASSLESSGNTEAFF. The CDR3 coding sequence is TGTGCCAGCAGTTTAGAGAGTTCTGGGAACACTGAAGCTTTCTTT. V gene TRBV28 combines with J gene TRBJ1-1, with no clear D. The germline V gene encodes CDR1 MDHEN and CDR2 SYDVKM. This CDR3 is built from 15 residues. V was pared by 2 bases and J by 1 base, with 11 bases between.

V gene TRBV5-6 combines with J gene TRBJ2-4, with a tentative D call TRBD2 (5 bases). The germline gives CDR1 SGHDT, CDR2 YYEEEE. There are 12 residues in the CDR3. V was cut by 1 base and J by 6 bases, with 5 bases left in between. This CDR3 is CASSLSGNIQYF. The CDR3 DNA sequence: TGTGCCAGCAGCTTGAGCGGAAACATTCAGTACTTC.